Given below is one TCR beta chain in context. Its antigen remains unknown. These data belong to a study of PD-1 blockade in classical Hodgkin lymphoma. Study outcomes and limitations: Diversity in CD4+ TCRs, unlike that measured in CD8+ TCRs, had risen significantly by C4D1. Lower baseline TCR diversity marked trial partial responders and progressors. Diminished baseline TCR diversity has been reported in newly diagnosed patients relative to healthy donors.

Assay: immunoSEQ multiplex PCR; the TCRdb copy retains only in-frame clones and omits some. The repertoire consists of 20,000 to 30,000 clones, with about four fifths occurring once and the leading ten covering roughly a fifth. All patients experienced relapse after autologous stem cell transplantation, and brentuximab vedotin exposure was variable. The CDR3 consists of 14 residues. Germline CDR1 reads SGHAT; CDR2 reads FQNNGV. V gave up 5 bases and J gave up 6 bases; unmatched junction bases: 4. V is TRBV11-2 and J is TRBJ1-6; TRBD1 matches 7 bases. The sequence was collected from a human donor with classical Hodgkin lymphoma. The material sequenced was peripheral blood mononuclear cells (PBMCs), taken before the second cycle of nivolumab. CDR3 sequence (DNA): TGTGCCAGCAGCCGACAGGGAGGTAATTCACCCCTCCACTTT. Translated: CASSRQGGNSPLHF.